The next 27 T cell receptor beta chains were all read from a single sample in a study of identical twins. TCRdb called the 5' RACE reads again in MiXCR, with one record for every CDR3 protein. There are 250,000 to 300,000 distinct CDR3 sequences in the sample; roughly 8.6% occur only once, and approximately 7% lies in the top ten. These sequences were also reported in another study, on yellow fever vaccine responses in identical twins.

The specimen was CD8+ T cells sorted from blood. The receptors come from a young woman in good health.

This clonotype was counted between two and nine times. CDR3 in amino acids: CASTTGDSYEQYF. CDR3 sequence (DNA): TGTGCCAGCACCACGGGGGACTCCTACGAGCAGTACTTC. V gene TRBV6-6 combines with J gene TRBJ2-7; TRBD2 might be the D (6 bases). Per germline, CDR1 MNHNY and CDR2 SVGAGI (reference sequence). V lost 7 bases and J 0 bases, leaving 10 bases between the germline ends. This CDR3 contains 13 residues.

This clonotype was found many times. This chain uses TRBV7-9 with TRBJ2-7, with 10 bases fitting TRBD1. V shed 5 bases, J shed 4 bases, and the junction held 14 bases outside the gene matches. The V gene's germline CDR1 is SEHNR and CDR2 FQNEAQ (reference sequence). The CDR3 covers 17 residues. In nucleotides, the CDR3 is TGTGCCAGCAGCCCTCGGGGGATCGACAGGGGGCGTTACGAGCAGTACTTC. Translation gives CASSPRGIDRGRYEQYF.

This clonotype was seen only a few times. The chain recombines TRBV7-2 with TRBJ1-3, with D perhaps matching TRBD1 (6 bases). The CDR3 is 15 amino acids. Germline V CDR1 and CDR2: SGHTA, FQGNSA. Trimming removed 10 bases at V and 4 bases at J, with 20 bases between. The CDR3 nucleotides read TGTGCCACGGAGTCGCGGGGGCTTCGAGGAAACACCATATATTTT. This translates into CATESRGLRGNTIYF.

This clonotype came up a few times. This chain uses TRBV20-1 with TRBJ1-1; D ambiguous. Germline assignment: CDR1 DFQATT and CDR2 SNEGSKA (reference sequence). V was cut by 2 bases and J by 0 bases, with 7 bases left in between. This CDR3 has 13 amino acids. CDR3 sequence: CSARSRLNTEAFF. The CDR3 DNA sequence: TGCAGTGCTAGATCCCGGCTGAACACTGAAGCTTTCTTT.

As to this clonotype: A much larger clonotype is one base distant, so this may be a read error. The V and J genes are TRBV5-1 and TRBJ1-2; no reliable D call. Germline CDR1 reads SGHRS; CDR2 reads YFSETQ. This CDR3 contains 12 residues. Here the CDR3 reads CTSRRPYYGYTF. Here the CDR3 DNA reads TGCACCAGCAGACGTCCCTATTATGGCTACACCTTC.

A few counts support this clonotype. The chain employs TRBV15 and TRBJ2-5; D not resolved. The V gene's germline CDR1 is LNHNV and CDR2 YYDKDF (reference sequence). This CDR3 spans 16 amino acids. The ends were cut back, 5 bases at V and 2 bases at J, with 18 bases in the middle. CDR3 DNA sequence: TGTGCCACCAGCTCCGAGGTTGGTGGGTGGCAAGAGACCCAGTACTTC. This sequence encodes CATSSEVGGWQETQYF. The full variable domain, completed using reference TRBV15 and TRBJ2-5, is DAMVIQNPRYQVTQFGKPVTLSCSQTLNHNVMYWYQQKSSQAPKLLFHYYDKDFNNEADTPDNFQSRRPNTSFCFLDIRSPGLGDTAMYLCATSSEVGGWQETQYFGPGTRLLVL.

The rearrangement links TRBV2 to TRBJ2-3, with 7 bases aligning to TRBD2. This CDR3 is built from 13 residues. Germline CDR1 and CDR2: SNHLY and FYNNEI. V trimming: 7 bases; J trimming: 3 bases; junction bases outside the gene matches: 4. DNA for the CDR3: TGTGCCAGCAACCTAGCGGCGACAGATACGCAGTATTTT. It specifies CASNLAATDTQYF.

This clonotype was detected only a few times. The V and J genes are TRBV4-2 and TRBJ2-3; possibly TRBD2 for D (5 bases). The germline gives CDR1 LGHNA, CDR2 YNFKEQ. The V gene lost 0 bases and the J gene lost 6 bases, with 19 bases spanning the gap. This CDR3 has 17 residues. As DNA, the CDR3 is TGTGCCAGCAGCCAAGAGGTAACGGGATTCCAAGGGGATACGCAGTATTTT. Protein sequence: CASSQEVTGFQGDTQYF.

This clonotype appeared a few times. V usage is TRBV14 and J usage is TRBJ2-7; no reliable D call. The CDR3 loop spans 14 amino acids. CDR1 SGHDN and CDR2 FVKESK come from the germline V gene. V was pared by 1 base and J by 2 bases, with 9 bases between. The CDR3 DNA reads TGTGCCAGCAGCCAAGTCCACTCGGCCTACGAGCAGTACTTC. Encoded protein: CASSQVHSAYEQYF.

V gene TRBV21-1 combines with J gene TRBJ2-7; whether TRBD1, the table's D call, matches the DNA was not checked. TRBV21-1 is shown as a pseudogene. The CDR3 covers 16 residues. The CDR3 nucleotides are TGTGCCAGCAGCGACGGACAGGTCGGAAGGGCCTACGAGCAGTACTTC. It encodes CASSDGQVGRAYEQYF.

This clonotype appeared a few times. This chain links TRBV25-1 with TRBJ2-7; 10 bases map to TRBD1. V trimming: 6 bases; J trimming: 5 bases; junction bases outside the gene matches: 16. The germline V gene encodes CDR1 MGHDK and CDR2 SYGVNS. This CDR3 is 17 amino acids long. CDR3 loop: CASSPALDRGLNDEQYF. The CDR3 nucleotides are TGTGCCAGCAGCCCCGCCTTGGACAGGGGGTTAAACGACGAGCAGTACTTC.

The CDR3 sequence is CSARDGDSQETQYF. The CDR3 coding sequence is TGCAGTGCTAGAGATGGTGACAGCCAAGAGACCCAGTACTTC. The chain recombines TRBV20-1 with TRBJ2-5; TRBD1 might be the D (5 bases). V lost 0 bases and J 1 base, leaving 9 bases between the germline ends. CDR1 and CDR2 from the germline V gene are DFQATT and SNEGSKA (reference sequence). The CDR3 is made up of 14 amino acids.

This clonotype was seen repeatedly, ten times or more. The chain recombines TRBV27 with TRBJ1-1; D perhaps matches TRBD1 (5 bases). Germline-derived CDR1 and CDR2 are MNHEY and SMNVEV (reference sequence). The CDR3 is 14 residues long. V shed 3 bases and J shed 6 bases, with 14 bases lying between them. The CDR3 protein is CASSFVGGGAEAFF. DNA of the CDR3: TGTGCCAGCAGTTTTGTCGGGGGTGGGGCTGAAGCTTTCTTT.

The chain carries TRBV28 and TRBJ1-3, with D perhaps matching TRBD1 (6 bases). Germline assignment: CDR1 MDHEN and CDR2 SYDVKM. The V and J ends lost 6 bases and 0 bases respectively, with 15 bases between them. The CDR3 length is 16 residues. CDR3 DNA sequence: TGTGCCAGCAGCAATCGACAGGTTCTCTCTGGAAACACCATATATTTT. It specifies CASSNRQVLSGNTIYF.

V and J are TRBV4-1 and TRBJ2-7; D call uncertain. Between the trimmed V and J ends, which lost 1 base and 5 bases, there was a span of 12 bases. From germline, CDR1 is MGHRA and CDR2 YSYEKL. This CDR3 has 14 residues. CDR3 sequence reads: CASSQGPLSHEQYF. The CDR3 DNA reads as TGCGCCAGCAGCCAAGGTCCCCTGTCTCACGAGCAGTACTTC.

This clonotype has a count of ten or more. The CDR3 region is CASSDSSGGAPDTQYF. The CDR3 region has the DNA TGTGCCAGCAGTGACTCTAGCGGGGGGGCCCCAGATACGCAGTATTTT. The chain joins TRBV6-4 to TRBJ2-3; TRBD2 matches at 11 bases. CDR3 length: 16 amino acids. V gave up 0 bases and J gave up 4 bases; unmatched junction bases: 3. Germline CDR1 reads MRHNA; CDR2 reads SNTAGT.

This clonotype has more than one count but fewer than ten. The rearrangement joins TRBV6-5 to TRBJ2-1; D perhaps matches TRBD1 (5 bases). The V end lost 0 bases, the J end lost 0 bases, and 9 bases lay between the germline ends. Per the germline V gene, CDR1 is MNHEY and CDR2 is SVGAGI. The CDR3 has 16 residues. The CDR3 reads CASSYSTGLSYNEQFF. The CDR3 DNA sequence: TGTGCCAGCAGTTACTCAACAGGCCTCTCCTACAATGAGCAGTTCTTC.

The chain has TRBV7-8 and TRBJ2-7; TRBD1 agrees at 7 bases. Germline CDR1 reads SGHVS; CDR2 reads FQNEAQ. This CDR3 contains 16 residues. V lost 5 bases to trimming and J lost 5 bases; unmatched junction nucleotides: 15. In DNA, the CDR3 is TGTGCCAGCAGCAGTAGCACGGGACAGCCGTTAAACGAGCAGTACTTC. Encoded protein: CASSSSTGQPLNEQYF. The complete variable domain, with remaining parts taken from reference TRBV7-8 and TRBJ2-7, reads GAGVSQSPRYKVAKRGQDVALRCDPISGHVSLFWYQQALGQGPEFLTYFQNEAQLDKSGLPSDRFFAERPEGSVSTLKIQRTQQEDSAVYLCASSSSTGQPLNEQYFGPGTRLTVT.

This chain links TRBV10-1 with TRBJ1-6, with unresolved D. The length of the CDR3 is 14 residues. In germline, CDR1 is WNHNN, CDR2 SYGVQD (reference sequence). V dropped 1 base and J dropped 9 bases, with 10 bases sitting between them. The CDR3 DNA sequence: TGCGCCAGCAGTGAGTTTCCAGCTGGTTCACCCCTCCACTTT. It codes for CASSEFPAGSPLHF.

A single count supports this clonotype. The chain joins TRBV6-2 or TRBV6-3 to TRBJ1-1; 10 bases map to TRBD1. The CDR3 has 14 residues. Germline loops: CDR1 MNHEY, CDR2 SVGEGT. V shed 6 bases and J 8 bases; nucleotides not matched to a gene: 9. The CDR3 DNA reads as TGTGCCAGCAGAGAAGGGACAGGGGATGGGGAAGCTTTCTTT. Translation gives CASREGTGDGEAFF.

In its sample, this clonotype was seen a few times. This chain uses TRBV6-2 or TRBV6-3 with TRBJ2-7, with D unresolved. Germline V gives CDR1 MNHEY, CDR2 SVGEGT. Trimming removed 8 bases from V and 3 bases from J, with 17 bases in between. This CDR3 has 14 amino acids. Written as DNA, the CDR3 is TGTGCCAGCGGACGGACGACGATACGCTACGAGCAGTACTTC. Translation gives CASGRTTIRYEQYF.

This clonotype was seen many times. The rearrangement joins TRBV6-1 to TRBJ2-5; TRBD1 aligns across 7 bases. The V gene end was trimmed by 6 bases and the J gene end by 2 bases; junction bases not matched to a gene: 9. This CDR3 is built from 15 residues. Germline CDR1 and CDR2: MNHNS and SASEGT. This chain's CDR3 is CASSPTTGMQETQYF. DNA of the CDR3: TGTGCCAGCAGCCCTACGACAGGGATGCAAGAGACCCAGTACTTC.

The chain joins TRBV20-1 to TRBJ2-7; TRBD1 matches at 9 bases. Germline V gives CDR1 DFQATT, CDR2 SNEGSKA (reference sequence). CDR3 size: 18 residues. In DNA, the CDR3 is TGCAGCGCACGCGAAGGTGACAGGGGGGCTCCTACTAGGTACGAGCAGTACTTC. Translated: CSAREGDRGAPTRYEQYF.

In its sample, this clonotype was seen a few times. The chain has TRBV20-1 and TRBJ2-2; 7 bases fit TRBD1. Germline loops: CDR1 DFQATT, CDR2 SNEGSKA (reference sequence). Losses at the gene ends were 1 base for V and 6 bases for J; bases not matched to a gene: 2. This CDR3 spans 13 amino acids. CDR3 coding DNA: TGCAGTGCTAGAGTAGACAGGGCCGGGGAGCTGTTTTTT. It specifies CSARVDRAGELFF.

This clonotype was seen only a few times. This chain connects TRBV7-9 to TRBJ1-3; a weak D match, TRBD1 (6 bases). Germline V lookup: CDR1 SEHNR, CDR2 FQNEAQ (reference sequence). Trimming removed 5 bases at V and 5 bases at J, with 13 bases between. There are 14 residues in the CDR3. Here the CDR3 DNA reads TGTGCCAGCAGCCCCCGACAGGAGAGAAACACCATATATTTT. This codes for CASSPRQERNTIYF.

The J gene is TRBJ2-5, the V gene TRBV5-4; D uncertain. Trimming took 3 bases from V and 2 from J, leaving 11 bases between them. This CDR3 has 14 amino acids. CDR1 is SGHNT and CDR2 is YYREEE in the germline V gene (reference sequence). The CDR3 DNA reads TGTGCCAGCAGCTACAACGGGCGACAAGAGACCCAGTACTTC. Its translation: CASSYNGRQETQYF.

The rearrangement uses TRBV11-2 and TRBJ2-7, with D unclear. This CDR3 comprises 14 residues. Germline values: CDR1 SGHAT, CDR2 FQNNGV. V was cut by 0 bases and J by 3 bases, with 9 bases left in between. Written as DNA, the CDR3 is TGTGCCAGCAGCTTAGACCCAGAAAACTACGAGCAGTACTTC. It specifies CASSLDPENYEQYF.